One and the same sample provided the 2 T cell receptor beta chains below, sequenced in a study of T cells in Graves' hyperthyroidism and ophthalmopathy. TCR beta CDR3 regions were amplified from RNA. Initially, a first-round RT-PCR of the TCR CDR3 employed the HTBI primer set. TCRdb reanalysed the multiplex PCR reads using MiXCR and keeps one entry per CDR3 protein. The sample consists of some 580,000 distinct CDR3 sequences, around 15% of them appearing once. Sequencing used blood. The origin of the receptors is a woman aged 40 to 49 with Graves' ophthalmopathy.

For this clonotype: A much larger clone sits a single nucleotide away, making a read error possible. In DNA, the CDR3 is TGTGCCAGCAGTGAAAGGGTAGCGGGAGGGCCCGATGAGCAGTCCTTC. Translating it yields CASSERVAGGPDEQSF. This chain uses TRBV6-1 with TRBJ2-1; TRBD2 matches 11 bases. From germline, CDR1 is MNHNS and CDR2 SASEGT. CDR3 length equals 16 residues.

This clonotype was seen a handful of times. CDR3 in amino acids: CASGLSGFTDTQYF. CDR3 in DNA: TGTGCTAGTGGTCTCTCAGGATTCACAGATACGCAGTATTTT. The rearrangement links TRBV12-5 to TRBJ2-3; D gene uncertain. Germline V gene sequence: CDR1 LGHNT, CDR2 FRNRAP. Deletions cut 5 bases from V and 2 bases from J, with 11 bases between. This CDR3 is 14 amino acids long.